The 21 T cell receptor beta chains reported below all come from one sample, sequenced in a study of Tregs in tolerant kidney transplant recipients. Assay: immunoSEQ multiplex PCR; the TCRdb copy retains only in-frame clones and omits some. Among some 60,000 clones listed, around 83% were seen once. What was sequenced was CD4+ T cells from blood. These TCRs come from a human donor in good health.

This CDR3 reads CAWSVSKANEKLFF. CDR3 DNA sequence: TGTGCCTGGAGTGTATCGAAAGCTAATGAAAAACTGTTTTTT. The V call is TRBV30, the J call TRBJ1-4; D gene unclear. CDR1 is GTSNPN and CDR2 is SVGIG in the germline V gene (reference sequence). This CDR3 region has 14 residues. V lost 0 bases to trimming and J lost 3 bases, with 8 bases between them.

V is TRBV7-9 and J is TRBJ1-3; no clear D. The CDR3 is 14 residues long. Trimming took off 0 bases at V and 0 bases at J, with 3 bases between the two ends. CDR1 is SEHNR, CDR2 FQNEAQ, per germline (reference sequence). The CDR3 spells CASSLALSGNTIYF. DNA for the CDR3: TGTGCCAGCAGCTTAGCCCTCTCTGGAAACACCATATATTTT.

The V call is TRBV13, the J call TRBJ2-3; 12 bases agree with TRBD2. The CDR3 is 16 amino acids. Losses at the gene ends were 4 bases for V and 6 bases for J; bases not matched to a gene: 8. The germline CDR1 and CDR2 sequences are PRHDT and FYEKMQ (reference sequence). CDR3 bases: TGTGCCAGCAGCTCGAACAGACTAGCGGGGGAGGATACGCAGTATTTT. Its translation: CASSSNRLAGEDTQYF.

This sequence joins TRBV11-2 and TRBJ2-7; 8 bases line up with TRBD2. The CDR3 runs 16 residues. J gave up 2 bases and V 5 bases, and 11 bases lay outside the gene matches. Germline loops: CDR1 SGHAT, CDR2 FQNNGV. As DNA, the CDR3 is TGTGCCAGCAGCGCAATTCTAGCGGGTGCCCCCTACGAGCAGTACTTC. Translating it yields CASSAILAGAPYEQYF.

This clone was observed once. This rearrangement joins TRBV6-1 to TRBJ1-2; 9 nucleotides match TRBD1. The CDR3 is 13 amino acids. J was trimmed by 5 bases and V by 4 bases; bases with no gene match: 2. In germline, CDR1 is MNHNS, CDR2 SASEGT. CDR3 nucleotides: TGTGCCAGCAGTGCAGGGACAGGGTATGGCTACACCTTC. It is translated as CASSAGTGYGYTF.

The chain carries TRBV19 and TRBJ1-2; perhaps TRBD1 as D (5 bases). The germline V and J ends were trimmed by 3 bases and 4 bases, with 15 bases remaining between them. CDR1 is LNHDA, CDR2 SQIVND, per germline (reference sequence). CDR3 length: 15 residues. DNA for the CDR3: TGTGCCAGTAGTATTGTGAGGGGCCCAATCTATGGCTACACCTTC. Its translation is CASSIVRGPIYGYTF.

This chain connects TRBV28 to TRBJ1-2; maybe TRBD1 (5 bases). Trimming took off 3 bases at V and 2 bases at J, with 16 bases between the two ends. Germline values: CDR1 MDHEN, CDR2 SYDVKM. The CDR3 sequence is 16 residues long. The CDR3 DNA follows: TGTGCCAGCAGTTTGTCTTCAGGGAATAGGAACTATGGCTACACCTTC. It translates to CASSLSSGNRNYGYTF.

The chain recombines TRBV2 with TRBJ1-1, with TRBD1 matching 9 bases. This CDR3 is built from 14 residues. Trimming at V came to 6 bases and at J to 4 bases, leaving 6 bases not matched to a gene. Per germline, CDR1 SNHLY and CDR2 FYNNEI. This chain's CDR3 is CASSPGTGLTEAFF. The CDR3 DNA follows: TGTGCCAGCAGCCCCGGGACAGGGCTCACTGAAGCTTTCTTT.

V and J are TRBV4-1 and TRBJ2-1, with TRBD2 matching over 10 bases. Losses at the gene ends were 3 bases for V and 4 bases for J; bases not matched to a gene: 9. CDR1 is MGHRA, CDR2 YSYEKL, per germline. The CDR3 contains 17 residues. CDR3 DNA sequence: TGCGCCAGCAGCCAGAGGGGTGAACTAGCGGGGTACAATGAGCAGTTCTTC. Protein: CASSQRGELAGYNEQFF.

DNA of the CDR3: TGTGCCAGCAGCTTTATAGACAGGATCAATCAGCCCCAGCATTTT. Protein: CASSFIDRINQPQHF. The rearrangement joins TRBV28 to TRBJ1-5; a possible D gene is TRBD1 (6 bases). The CDR3 contains 15 residues. The germline V gene encodes CDR1 MDHEN and CDR2 SYDVKM. The V and J ends lost 6 bases and 3 bases respectively, with 15 bases between them.

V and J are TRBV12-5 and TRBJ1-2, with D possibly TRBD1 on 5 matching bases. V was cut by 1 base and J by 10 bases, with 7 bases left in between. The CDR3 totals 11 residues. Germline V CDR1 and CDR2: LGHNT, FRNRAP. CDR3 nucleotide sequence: TGTGCTAGTGGTTTGGGACAGTACTACACCTTC. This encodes CASGLGQYYTF.

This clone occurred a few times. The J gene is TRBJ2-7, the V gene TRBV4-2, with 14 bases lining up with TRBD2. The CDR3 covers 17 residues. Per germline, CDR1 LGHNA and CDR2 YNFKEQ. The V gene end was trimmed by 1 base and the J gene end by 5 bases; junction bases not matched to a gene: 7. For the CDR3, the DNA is TGTGCCAGCAGCCAAGCGGGACTAGCGGGAGTTGGGGACGAGCAGTACTTC. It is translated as CASSQAGLAGVGDEQYF.

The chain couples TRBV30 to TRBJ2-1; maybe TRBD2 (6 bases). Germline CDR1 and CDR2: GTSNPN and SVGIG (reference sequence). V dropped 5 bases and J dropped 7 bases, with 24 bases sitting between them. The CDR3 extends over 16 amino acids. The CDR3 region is CAWAPREEGRRNEQFF. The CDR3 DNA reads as TGTGCCTGGGCACCCCGAGAGGAGGGCCGAAGGAATGAGCAGTTCTTC.

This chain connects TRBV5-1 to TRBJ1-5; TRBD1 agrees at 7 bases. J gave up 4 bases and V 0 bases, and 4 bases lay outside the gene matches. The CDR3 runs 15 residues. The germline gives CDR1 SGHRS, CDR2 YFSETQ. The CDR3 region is CASSLDGQENQPQHF. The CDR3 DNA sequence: TGCGCCAGCAGCTTGGATGGACAGGAGAATCAGCCCCAGCATTTT.

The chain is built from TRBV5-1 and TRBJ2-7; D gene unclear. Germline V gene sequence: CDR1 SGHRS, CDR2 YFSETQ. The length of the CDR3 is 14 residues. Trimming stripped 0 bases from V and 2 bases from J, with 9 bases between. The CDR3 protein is CASSLESRTYEQYF. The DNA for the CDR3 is TGCGCCAGCAGCTTGGAGTCTAGGACCTACGAGCAGTACTTC. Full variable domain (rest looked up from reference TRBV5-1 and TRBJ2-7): KAGVTQTPRYLIKTRGQQVTLSCSPISGHRSVSWYQQTPGQGLQFLFEYFSETQRNKGNFPGRFSGRQFSNSRSEMNVSTLELGDSALYLCASSLESRTYEQYFGPGTRLTVT.

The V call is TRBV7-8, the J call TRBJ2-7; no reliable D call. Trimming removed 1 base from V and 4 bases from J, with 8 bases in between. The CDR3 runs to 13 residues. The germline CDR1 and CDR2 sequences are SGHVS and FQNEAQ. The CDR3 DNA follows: TGTGCCAGCAGCTTAGTGTTGGGGTACGAGCAGTACTTC. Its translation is CASSLVLGYEQYF.

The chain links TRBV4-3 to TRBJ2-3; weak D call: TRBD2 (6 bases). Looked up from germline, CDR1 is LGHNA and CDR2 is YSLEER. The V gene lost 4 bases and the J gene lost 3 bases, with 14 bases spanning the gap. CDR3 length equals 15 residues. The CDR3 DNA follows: TGCGCCAGCAGCCGAACGGGACTGACGACAGATACGCAGTATTTT. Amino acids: CASSRTGLTTDTQYF.

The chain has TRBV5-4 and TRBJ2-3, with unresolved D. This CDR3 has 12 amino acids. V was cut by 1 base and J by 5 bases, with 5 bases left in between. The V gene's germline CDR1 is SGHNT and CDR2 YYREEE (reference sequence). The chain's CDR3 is CASSLSRDTQYF. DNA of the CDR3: TGTGCCAGCAGCTTGTCGAGAGATACGCAGTATTTT. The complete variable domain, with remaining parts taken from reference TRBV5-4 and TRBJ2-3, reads ETGVTQSPTHLIKTRGQQVTLRCSSQSGHNTVSWYQQALGQGPQFIFQYYREEENGRGNFPPRFSGLQFPNYSSELNVNALELDDSALYLCASSLSRDTQYFGPGTRLTVL.

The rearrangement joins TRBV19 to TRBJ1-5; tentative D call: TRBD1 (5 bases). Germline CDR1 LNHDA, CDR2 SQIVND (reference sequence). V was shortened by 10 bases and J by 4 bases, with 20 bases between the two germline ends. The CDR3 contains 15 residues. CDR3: CATRGDPLLNQPQHF. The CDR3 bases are TGTGCCACCCGAGGGGATCCGTTGCTGAATCAGCCCCAGCATTTT.

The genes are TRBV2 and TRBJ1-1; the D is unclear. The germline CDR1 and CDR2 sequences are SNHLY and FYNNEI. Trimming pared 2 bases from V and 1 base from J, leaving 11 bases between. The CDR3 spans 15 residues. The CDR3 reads CASSERRRGNTEAFF. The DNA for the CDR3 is TGTGCCAGCAGTGAACGCCGACGGGGGAACACTGAAGCTTTCTTT.

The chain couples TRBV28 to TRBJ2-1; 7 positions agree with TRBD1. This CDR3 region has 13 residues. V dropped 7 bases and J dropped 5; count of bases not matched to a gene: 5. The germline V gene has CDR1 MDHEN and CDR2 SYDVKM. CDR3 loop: CASTPGQNNEQFF. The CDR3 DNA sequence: TGTGCCAGCACCCCGGGACAGAACAATGAGCAGTTCTTC.